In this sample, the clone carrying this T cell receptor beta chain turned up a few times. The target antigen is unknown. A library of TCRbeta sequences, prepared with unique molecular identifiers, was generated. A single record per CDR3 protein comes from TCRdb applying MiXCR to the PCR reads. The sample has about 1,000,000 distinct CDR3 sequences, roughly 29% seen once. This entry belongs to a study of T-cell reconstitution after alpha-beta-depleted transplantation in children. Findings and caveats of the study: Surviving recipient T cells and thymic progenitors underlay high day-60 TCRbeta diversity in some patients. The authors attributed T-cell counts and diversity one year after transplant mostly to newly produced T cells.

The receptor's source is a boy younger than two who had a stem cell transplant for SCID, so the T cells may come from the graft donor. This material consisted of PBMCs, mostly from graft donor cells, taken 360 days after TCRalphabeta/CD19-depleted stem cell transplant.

The CDR3 DNA sequence: TGTGCCAGCAGGGAGGGGCCCGCCCACTACGAGCAGTACTTC. Its protein is CASREGPAHYEQYF. The rearrangement uses TRBV12-3 or TRBV12-4 and TRBJ2-7, with D possibly being TRBD2 (6 bases). Trimming left V 6 bases short and J 3 bases short, with 15 bases between. This CDR3 contains 14 residues.